The entry below describes one T cell receptor beta chain. This specimen belongs to a study of blood T cell repertoires in COVID-19. On the study more broadly: Spain, Italy and the United States supplied samples that represented acute and convalescent COVID-19. From T cells, B-cell-depleted T cells, or PBMCs came the material, which was cDNA or gDNA.

Original data processing: Amplified reference gene primers provided the basis for estimating nucleated cell counts. Repertoires were generated with immunoSEQ multiplex PCR, while TCRdb's copy carries only in-frame clones and drops some. V and J calls and clone size are given by that table; D and trimming were obtained from the DNA. The sample consists of about 230,000 clones, around four fifths of them appearing once. V was shortened by 2 bases and J by 1 base, with 10 bases between the two germline ends. This CDR3 has 15 amino acids. Germline loops: CDR1 SGDLS, CDR2 YYNGEE. The clonotype comes from a woman in her sixties or seventies with active or convalescent COVID-19. This sequence joins TRBV9 and TRBJ1-3; D unclear. Sequencing was performed on peripheral blood. The CDR3: CASSVGLRSGNTIYF. CDR3 in DNA: TGTGCCAGCAGCGTTGGACTCAGGTCTGGAAACACCATATATTTT.